These 29 T cell receptor beta chains originate from one sample sequenced in a study of blood T cell repertoires in COVID-19. Sequenced by immunoSEQ multiplex PCR; TCRdb stores in-frame clones only, minus some. Among approximately 300,000 clones listed, roughly 90% were seen once. The specimen was peripheral blood. The receptors derive from a woman aged 45-60 years with active or convalescent COVID-19.

The chain uses TRBV7-9 and TRBJ1-2; D might be TRBD1 (5 bases). Trimming removed 5 bases from V and 3 bases from J, with 10 bases in between. Germline V lookup: CDR1 SEHNR, CDR2 FQNEAQ (reference sequence). The CDR3 has 13 residues. The CDR3 loop is CASSRGLHYGYTF. In nucleotides, the CDR3 is TGTGCCAGCAGCCGGGGGTTGCACTATGGCTACACCTTC.

This sequence joins TRBV6-5 and TRBJ1-2, with D possibly being TRBD1 (6 bases). V lost 2 bases, J lost 6 bases, and 10 bases lay in between. This CDR3 spans 13 amino acids. CDR1 and CDR2 from the germline V gene are MNHEY and SVGAGI. The chain's CDR3 is CASSYQGRDGYTF. CDR3 sequence (DNA): TGTGCCAGCAGTTACCAGGGGCGGGATGGCTACACCTTC.

This sequence joins TRBV5-4 and TRBJ2-2; 12 bases match TRBD2. Germline trimming cut 4 bases from V and 2 bases from J; bases unmatched to any gene: 3. Germline V gene lookup returns CDR1 SGHNT and CDR2 YYREEE (reference sequence). This CDR3 is 16 amino acids long. This chain's CDR3 is CASSKTSGGNTGELFF. The CDR3 bases are TGTGCCAGCAGCAAGACTAGCGGGGGAAACACCGGGGAGCTGTTTTTT.

This chain uses TRBV5-1 with TRBJ2-1, with 10 bases lining up with TRBD1. Germline loops: CDR1 SGHRS, CDR2 YFSETQ. J gave up 10 bases and V 6 bases, and 28 bases lay outside the gene matches. The CDR3 totals 20 residues. The CDR3 is CASTLHRDRGFWSGRKEQFF. The CDR3 DNA reads TGCGCCAGCACACTGCACCGGGACAGGGGATTTTGGAGCGGGAGAAAGGAGCAGTTCTTC.

The chain joins TRBV5-6 to TRBJ2-2, with D perhaps matching TRBD2 (5 bases). V lost 4 bases and J lost 8, with 12 bases in between. The CDR3 spans 13 residues. Per the germline V gene, CDR1 is SGHDT and CDR2 is YYEEEE. CDR3 sequence (DNA): TGTGCCAGCAGCCGGGGTGTTGGTGGGGAGCTGTTTTTT. This sequence encodes CASSRGVGGELFF.

The rearrangement joins TRBV30 to TRBJ1-3; D possibly corresponds to TRBD1 (6 bases). This CDR3 comprises 13 residues. CDR1 GTSNPN and CDR2 SVGIG come from the germline V gene (reference sequence). V lost 5 bases, J lost 2 bases, and 10 bases lay in between. The CDR3 region is CAWSTGAGNTIYF. DNA for the CDR3: TGTGCCTGGTCGACAGGAGCTGGAAACACCATATATTTT.

The genes are TRBV15 and TRBJ2-7; 7 bases are shared with TRBD2. V was clipped by 1 base and J by 3 bases; unmatched bases: 12. CDR3 length: 17 residues. Germline-derived CDR1 and CDR2 are LNHNV and YYDKDF (reference sequence). The CDR3 region is CATSRAVTREGNYEQYF. The CDR3 DNA reads as TGTGCCACCAGCAGAGCCGTAACGAGGGAGGGCAACTACGAGCAGTACTTC.

This clone was detected a few times. The chain employs TRBV2 and TRBJ2-5, with TRBD1 matching over 7 bases. CDR3 size: 13 residues. V gave up 8 bases and J gave up 2 bases; unmatched junction bases: 5. Germline CDR1 reads SNHLY; CDR2 reads FYNNEI. CDR3 sequence (DNA): TGTGCCAGCGGAGGACAGGTTCAAGAGACCCAGTACTTC. Amino acid sequence: CASGGQVQETQYF.

This clone was seen once. V gene TRBV7-9 combines with J gene TRBJ2-3; D is possibly TRBD1 (5 bases). Between the trimmed V and J ends, which lost 1 base and 2 bases, there was a span of 10 bases. CDR1 and CDR2 (germline): SEHNR, FQNEAQ (reference sequence). CDR3 length equals 15 residues. The CDR3 is CASSLGIGDTDTQYF. In DNA, the CDR3 is TGTGCCAGCAGCTTAGGTATAGGGGACACAGATACGCAGTATTTT.

DNA of the CDR3: TGTGCCAGCAGCCCAGAACTAGCAGCGAACACCGGGGAGCTGTTTTTT. This encodes CASSPELAANTGELFF. The rearrangement joins TRBV13 to TRBJ2-2, with TRBD2 as a possible D gene (6 bases). The length of the CDR3 is 16 residues. Germline V lookup: CDR1 PRHDT, CDR2 FYEKMQ (reference sequence). Deletions cut 5 bases from V and 0 bases from J, with 13 bases between.

The rearrangement links TRBV18 to TRBJ2-1, with D perhaps matching TRBD1 (6 bases). Trimming pared 4 bases from V and 4 bases from J, leaving 14 bases between. Looked up from germline, CDR1 is KGHSH and CDR2 is LQKENI. The CDR3 extends over 15 amino acids. CDR3 region: CASSLQGSIYNEQFF. CDR3 in DNA: TGTGCCAGCTCACTACAGGGCAGCATTTACAATGAGCAGTTCTTC.

The rearrangement uses TRBV11-2 and TRBJ1-1, with D maybe TRBD1 (6 bases). Germline-derived CDR1 and CDR2 are SGHAT and FQNNGV. CDR3 length: 12 amino acids. Trimming cost V 5 bases and J 8 bases, with 12 bases left between them. CDR3 DNA: TGTGCCAGCAGCGAGGGGGTCGGGGAAGCTTTCTTT. Amino acid sequence: CASSEGVGEAFF.

This clone was detected once. This sequence joins TRBV7-3 and TRBJ1-6; 8 nucleotides align to TRBD1. V lost 2 bases and J lost 11; bases outside the gene matches: 8. The germline CDR1 and CDR2 sequences are SGHTA and FQGTGA. There are 15 residues in the CDR3. CDR3: CASSLAGGVDAPLHF. The DNA for the CDR3 is TGTGCCAGCAGCTTAGCAGGGGGCGTTGATGCACCCCTCCACTTT.

This chain connects TRBV3-1 (or the pseudogene TRBV3-2) to TRBJ2-3, with a possible D match to TRBD2 (6 bases). CDR1 LGHDT and CDR2 YNNKEL come from the germline V gene (reference sequence). The CDR3 has 14 amino acids. Trimming pared 4 bases from V and 6 bases from J, leaving 14 bases between. CDR3: CASSPGRGSDTQYF. The CDR3 DNA follows: TGTGCCAGCAGCCCCGGGCGGGGCAGTGATACGCAGTATTTT.

DNA for the CDR3: TGTGCCAGCAGTTATCTGCCCGAGAGTGGAGCTTTCTTT. It yields the protein CASSYLPESGAFF. This chain uses TRBV28 with TRBJ1-1, with D hard to call. Germline V lookup: CDR1 MDHEN, CDR2 SYDVKM. This CDR3 is 13 amino acids long. V lost 4 bases and J 10 bases, leaving 16 bases between the germline ends.

The chain is built from TRBV12-5 and TRBJ2-5; 7 bases are a match to TRBD1. Unmatched junction bases numbered 13, after V lost 0 bases and J lost 0 bases. The CDR3 totals 19 residues. Germline CDR1 is LGHNT and CDR2 is FRNRAP. CDR3 coding DNA: TGTGCTAGTGGTTTGGTGTTGTCCCGTGGCAGGGGGTACCAAGAGACCCAGTACTTC. It is translated as CASGLVLSRGRGYQETQYF.

V is TRBV19 and J is TRBJ2-6, with D maybe TRBD2 (5 bases). Germline lookup yields CDR1 LNHDA and CDR2 SQIVND (reference sequence). This CDR3 region has 17 residues. V was clipped by 5 bases and J by 2 bases, with 16 bases between them. The CDR3 protein is CASSFELVSTGANVLTF. The CDR3 DNA sequence: TGTGCCAGTAGTTTCGAACTAGTCTCGACTGGGGCCAACGTCCTGACTTTC.

The rearrangement joins TRBV3-1 (or the pseudogene TRBV3-2) to TRBJ1-4; 7 bases match TRBD1. CDR3 size: 13 residues. Unmatched junction bases numbered 5, after V lost 6 bases and J lost 7 bases. The germline CDR1 and CDR2 sequences are LGHDT and YNNKEL (reference sequence). This CDR3 reads CASSRQGGEKLFF. For the CDR3, the DNA is TGTGCCAGCAGTCGACAGGGCGGTGAAAAACTGTTTTTT.

The chain has TRBV23-1 and TRBJ2-1; 14 nucleotides line up with TRBD2. TRBV23-1 is flagged as an ORF with uncertain function. V lost 2 bases to trimming and J lost 4 bases; unmatched junction nucleotides: 13. This CDR3 spans 20 amino acids. CDR3 nucleotides: TGCGCCAGCAGTCAAGCCGGGACTAGCGGGAGTGGGGCCTCTTACAATGAGCAGTTCTTC. It yields the protein CASSQAGTSGSGASYNEQFF.

The chain has TRBV27 and TRBJ2-1; TRBD2 agrees at 8 bases. Germline V gene lookup returns CDR1 MNHEY and CDR2 SMNVEV (reference sequence). V lost 3 bases, J lost 10 bases, and 2 bases stayed unmatched. The CDR3 has 12 residues. The CDR3 DNA reads TGTGCCAGCAGTTTCGGGGGGGACGAGCAGTTCTTC. Protein sequence: CASSFGGDEQFF.

This clone has only one observation. The CDR3 nucleotides are TGCAGTGCTAGTAGGACAGGGGCTAATGAAGCTTTCTTT. The encoded protein is CSASRTGANEAFF. This sequence joins TRBV20-1 and TRBJ1-1, with 9 bases that match TRBD1. The CDR3 runs to 13 residues. V trimming: 3 bases; J trimming: 7 bases; junction bases outside the gene matches: 6. CDR1 is DFQATT, CDR2 SNEGSKA, per germline (reference sequence).

The rearrangement links TRBV4-3 to TRBJ2-7; D is possibly TRBD2 (7 bases). Per the germline V gene, CDR1 is LGHNA and CDR2 is YSLEER. Trimming shortened V by 0 bases and J by 2 bases, and 17 bases separated the two germline ends. The CDR3 runs 17 residues. The CDR3 bases are TGCGCCAGCAGCCAAGATTGGCGGGGGCATAGGGCCTACGAGCAGTACTTC. As protein: CASSQDWRGHRAYEQYF.

The chain couples TRBV19 to TRBJ1-1; D possibly corresponds to TRBD1 (6 bases). Trimming pared 5 bases from V and 4 bases from J, leaving 11 bases between. This CDR3 is built from 13 residues. CDR1 and CDR2 from the germline V gene are LNHDA and SQIVND (reference sequence). This CDR3 reads CASSYGGRTEAFF. The CDR3 nucleotides read TGTGCCAGTAGTTACGGGGGGCGCACTGAAGCTTTCTTT.

The V and J genes are TRBV7-2 and TRBJ2-5, with 14 positions matching TRBD2. The CDR3 is 16 residues long. The J segment lost 5 bases and the V segment lost 4 bases, leaving 6 bases of the junction unmatched. CDR1 is SGHTA and CDR2 is FQGNSA in the germline V gene. CDR3 DNA: TGTGCCAGCAGCTACGGACTAGCGGGGGGTGGGGAGACCCAGTACTTC. Translated, it gives CASSYGLAGGGETQYF.

This clone is a singleton in its sample. The chain combines TRBV6-6 with TRBJ1-1; TRBD1 matches at 10 bases. The V and J ends lost 5 bases and 5 bases, in that order; junction bases with no gene match: 8. The CDR3 covers 15 residues. CDR1 is MNHNY, CDR2 SVGAGI, per germline (reference sequence). CDR3 amino acids: CASSETGGAGTEAFF. The CDR3 coding sequence is TGTGCCAGCAGTGAGACAGGGGGCGCGGGTACTGAAGCTTTCTTT.

The chain recombines TRBV4-3 with TRBJ1-4; the D gene is possibly TRBD1 (5 bases). V shed 1 base and J shed 4 bases, with 10 bases lying between them. Germline lookup yields CDR1 LGHNA and CDR2 YSLEER. This CDR3 spans 15 amino acids. Here the CDR3 DNA reads TGCGCCAGCAGCCAAGGGACATCTAGTAATGAAAAACTGTTTTTT. Its protein is CASSQGTSSNEKLFF.

In its sample, this clone was seen a few times. V usage is TRBV7-9 and J usage is TRBJ1-2; the match to TRBD1 covers 10 bases. Trimming at V came to 5 bases and at J to 2 bases, leaving 5 bases not matched to a gene. CDR3 length: 15 residues. From germline, CDR1 is SEHNR and CDR2 FQNEAQ (reference sequence). The CDR3 sequence: CASSVPGQGNYGYTF. The CDR3 DNA reads as TGTGCCAGCAGCGTCCCGGGACAGGGGAACTATGGCTACACCTTC.

The V and J genes are TRBV19 and TRBJ1-5; D might be TRBD1 (5 bases). Trimming cost V 4 bases and J 1 base, with 17 bases left between them. This CDR3 spans 17 amino acids. Germline V CDR1 and CDR2: LNHDA, SQIVND (reference sequence). CDR3 amino acids: CASSKGQGFSSNQPQHF. CDR3 nucleotide sequence: TGTGCCAGTAGTAAGGGTCAGGGATTTAGCAGCAATCAGCCCCAGCATTTT.

The chain uses TRBV14 and TRBJ2-3, with TRBD2 matching over 14 bases. The V gene end was trimmed by 4 bases and the J gene end by 8 bases; junction bases not matched to a gene: 17. The length of the CDR3 is 19 residues. The V gene's germline CDR1 is SGHDN and CDR2 FVKESK. The CDR3 protein is CASSLGLAGALLPGGTQYF. In DNA form, the CDR3 reads TGTGCCAGCAGCCTGGGACTAGCGGGGGCCTTGCTCCCAGGGGGTACGCAGTATTTT.